These 25 T cell receptor beta chains came from one sample sequenced in a study of shared clonotypes between healthy human individuals. Assay: immunoSEQ multiplex PCR; the TCRdb copy retains only in-frame clones and omits some. The sample carries 2.3 million or so clones, 85% to 95% recorded once. The sample was naive CD4+ T cells from PBMCs. Specified subset: CD45RA+ positively selected. The source of these receptors is a young man in good health. Some clones in this sample may be carry-over from other donors' samples.

V and J are TRBV11-1 and TRBJ2-7, with 10 bases fitting TRBD1. The CDR3 totals 15 residues. Per germline, CDR1 SGHAT and CDR2 FQDESV (reference sequence). J was trimmed by 5 bases and V by 1 base; bases with no gene match: 5. The CDR3 DNA follows: TGTGCCAGCAGCTTAGTCGGGACAGGGGTTCACGAGCAGTACTTC. Encoded protein: CASSLVGTGVHEQYF.

The rearrangement uses TRBV10-3 and TRBJ2-3; the D is unclear. Germline V gene lookup returns CDR1 ENHRY and CDR2 SYGVKD. V was shortened by 6 bases and J by 1 base, with 11 bases between the two germline ends. The CDR3 sequence is 14 residues long. The CDR3 DNA sequence: TGTGCCATCAGCCCATCGGCAGGCACAGATACGCAGTATTTT. Residues: CAISPSAGTDTQYF.

The chain joins TRBV28 to TRBJ2-3, with a tentative D call TRBD1 (5 bases). There are 12 residues in the CDR3. Germline V gene data show CDR1 as MDHEN and CDR2 as SYDVKM. Trimming removed 2 bases at V and 10 bases at J, with 10 bases between. Written as DNA, the CDR3 is TGTGCCAGCAGTTTACAGGGTTATTCGCAGTATTTT. Amino acids: CASSLQGYSQYF.

This chain uses TRBV2 with TRBJ2-2; D ambiguous. Trimming took off 7 bases at V and 0 bases at J, with 18 bases between the two ends. The CDR3 extends over 17 amino acids. The V gene's germline CDR1 is SNHLY and CDR2 FYNNEI. The CDR3 sequence: CASTRRATATNTGELFF. In DNA form, the CDR3 reads TGTGCCAGCACCAGAAGGGCTACAGCGACGAACACCGGGGAGCTGTTTTTT.

This rearrangement joins TRBV29-1 to TRBJ2-3, with D perhaps TRBD2 (5 bases). Germline loops: CDR1 SQVTM, CDR2 ANQGSEA. Trimming removed 4 bases at V and 0 bases at J, with 17 bases between. This CDR3 has 16 amino acids. As DNA, the CDR3 is TGCAGCGTTGCTGGGCCTCCAGGACTTAGCACAGATACGCAGTATTTT. Translation: CSVAGPPGLSTDTQYF.

This chain uses TRBV27 with TRBJ2-3; TRBD2 might be the D (6 bases). Trimming took off 8 bases at V and 1 base at J, with 16 bases between the two ends. The germline V gene encodes CDR1 MNHEY and CDR2 SMNVEV (reference sequence). The CDR3 has 15 amino acids. The CDR3 region is CASRRAGGGTDTQYF. CDR3 in DNA: TGTGCCAGCCGGAGGGCCGGGGGTGGCACAGATACGCAGTATTTT.

This clone was found once. The V and J genes are TRBV5-5 and TRBJ2-7, with 8 bases fitting TRBD1. CDR3 length equals 14 residues. Germline CDR1 is SGHKS and CDR2 is YYEKEE (reference sequence). Trimming took 4 bases from V and 0 from J; bases not matched to a gene: 3. CDR3: CASSKQGDSYEQYF. The CDR3 DNA reads TGTGCCAGCAGCAAACAGGGGGACTCCTACGAGCAGTACTTC.

The chain combines TRBV5-1 with TRBJ2-7; possibly TRBD2 for D (7 bases). This CDR3 comprises 14 residues. Germline-derived CDR1 and CDR2 are SGHRS and YFSETQ. V gave up 4 bases and J gave up 5 bases, with 16 bases separating them. The CDR3 is CASSHPGGSDEQYF. In nucleotides, the CDR3 is TGCGCCAGCAGCCACCCGGGGGGCTCAGACGAGCAGTACTTC.

The rearrangement links TRBV30 to TRBJ2-4, with 7 bases fitting TRBD1. The V gene's germline CDR1 is GTSNPN and CDR2 SVGIG (reference sequence). V shed 2 bases and J 9 bases; nucleotides not matched to a gene: 7. The CDR3 runs 13 residues. The CDR3 sequence: CAWSPGPGGIQYF. Written as DNA, the CDR3 is TGTGCCTGGAGTCCCGGGCCAGGGGGCATTCAGTACTTC.

This clone was recorded once. The chain couples TRBV4-2 to TRBJ2-2; D possibly corresponds to TRBD1 (6 bases). V lost 5 bases and J 4 bases, leaving 8 bases between the germline ends. CDR1 and CDR2 from the germline V gene are LGHNA and YNFKEQ. The CDR3 extends over 13 amino acids. In DNA form, the CDR3 reads TGTGCCAGCAGCTCACAGGGCACCGGGGAGCTGTTTTTT. It specifies CASSSQGTGELFF.

The J gene is TRBJ2-1, the V gene TRBV7-3, with a tentative D call TRBD2 (6 bases). CDR1 and CDR2 (germline): SGHTA, FQGTGA. V shed 5 bases and J shed 4 bases, with 18 bases lying between them. The CDR3 has 16 amino acids. The CDR3 region is CASSLRSGTDYNEQFF. The CDR3 DNA reads TGTGCCAGCAGCCTAAGGTCGGGGACTGATTACAATGAGCAGTTCTTC.

The chain uses TRBV5-1 and TRBJ1-2, with a possible D match to TRBD1 (6 bases). Per the germline V gene, CDR1 is SGHRS and CDR2 is YFSETQ. The CDR3 runs 16 residues. The V gene lost 4 bases and the J gene lost 6 bases, with 22 bases spanning the gap. The CDR3 sequence: CASSLIVSPGANGYTF. The CDR3, as DNA: TGCGCCAGCAGCCTCATTGTTTCCCCAGGGGCGAATGGCTACACCTTC.

The V call is TRBV28, the J call TRBJ1-3, with 9 bases matching TRBD1. The V and J ends lost 5 bases and 2 bases, in that order; junction bases with no gene match: 7. Germline V lookup: CDR1 MDHEN, CDR2 SYDVKM. This CDR3 contains 16 residues. The CDR3 DNA sequence: TGTGCCAGCAGTGCTCCGGGACAGGGTGCTGGAAACACCATATATTTT. It yields the protein CASSAPGQGAGNTIYF.

V is TRBV6-1 and J is TRBJ1-2, with D perhaps TRBD1 (6 bases). CDR3 length: 12 residues. Trimming took off 4 bases at V and 5 bases at J, with 8 bases between the two ends. Germline V gene data show CDR1 as MNHNS and CDR2 as SASEGT. The CDR3 bases are TGTGCCAGCAGTGGACAGGTTTATGGCTACACCTTC. This encodes CASSGQVYGYTF.

CDR3: CASSLGQENNEQFF. CDR3 DNA: TGCGCCAGCAGCTTGGGGCAGGAGAACAATGAGCAGTTCTTC. The rearrangement links TRBV5-1 to TRBJ2-1; no reliable D call. Germline V lookup: CDR1 SGHRS, CDR2 YFSETQ. The ends were cut back, 0 bases at V and 5 bases at J, with 9 bases in the middle. This CDR3 comprises 14 residues.

The rearrangement joins TRBV28 to TRBJ1-1, with 8 bases matching TRBD1. The CDR3 consists of 14 residues. After removal of 5 bases from V and 3 bases from J, the junction contained 5 bases not matched to a gene. CDR1 is MDHEN and CDR2 is SYDVKM in the germline V gene. In nucleotides, the CDR3 is TGTGCCAGCAGTACGGACAGGGATGACACTGAAGCTTTCTTT. Its translation: CASSTDRDDTEAFF. The entire variable domain, with the rest obtained from reference TRBV28 and TRBJ1-1, is as follows: DVKVTQSSRYLVKRTGEKVFLECVQDMDHENMFWYRQDPGLGLRLIYFSYDVKMKEKGDIPEGYSVSREKKERFSLILESASTNQTSMYLCASSTDRDDTEAFFGQGTRLTVV.

The chain has TRBV19 and TRBJ2-2; D not certain. The V end was cut by 3 bases, the J end by 5 bases, with 13 bases between. The CDR3 has 15 residues. Germline CDR1 LNHDA, CDR2 SQIVND (reference sequence). The CDR3: CASSISRFGTGELFF. DNA of the CDR3: TGTGCCAGTAGTATCTCCAGGTTTGGGACCGGGGAGCTGTTTTTT.

The gene calls are TRBV25-1 and TRBJ1-2, with D uncertain. Trimming removed 1 base from V and 0 bases from J, with 3 bases in between. This CDR3 has 13 amino acids. Germline CDR1 MGHDK, CDR2 SYGVNS. The CDR3 here is CASSEFTNYGYTF. In nucleotides, the CDR3 is TGTGCCAGCAGTGAATTCACTAACTATGGCTACACCTTC.

The chain links TRBV10-3 to TRBJ1-1; the D is unclear. Between the trimmed V and J ends, which lost 3 bases and 8 bases, there was a span of 16 bases. The germline V gene has CDR1 ENHRY and CDR2 SYGVKD. The length of the CDR3 is 14 residues. The CDR3 loop reads CAISDRVSPREAFF. The CDR3, as DNA: TGTGCCATCAGTGACCGAGTCTCCCCCCGGGAAGCTTTCTTT.

This clone was counted once. V is TRBV2 and J is TRBJ2-1, with 7 nucleotides matching TRBD2. The CDR3 is 16 residues long. Germline CDR1 reads SNHLY; CDR2 reads FYNNEI. Trimming at V came to 4 bases and at J to 4 bases, leaving 10 bases not matched to a gene. CDR3 DNA: TGTGCCAGCAGTGGCGGGGCTAGCGGATATTACAATGAGCAGTTCTTC. Protein: CASSGGASGYYNEQFF.

V is TRBV6-5 and J is TRBJ2-1; D possibly corresponds to TRBD1 (5 bases). The germline V gene encodes CDR1 MNHEY and CDR2 SVGAGI. V was cut by 4 bases and J by 5 bases, with 15 bases left in between. CDR3 size: 15 residues. The CDR3 reads CASSSPGNLNNEQFF. The CDR3 DNA follows: TGTGCCAGCAGTTCTCCAGGGAACTTGAACAATGAGCAGTTCTTC.

The rearrangement joins TRBV7-7 to TRBJ2-3; D perhaps matches TRBD2 (6 bases). Between the trimmed V and J ends, which lost 10 bases and 5 bases, there was a span of 13 bases. This CDR3 spans 12 amino acids. Germline V CDR1 and CDR2: SSHAT, FNYEAQ (reference sequence). Here the CDR3 DNA reads TGTGCCACCCGCGGGGCAGGAGATACGCAGTATTTT. This encodes CATRGAGDTQYF.

The rearrangement uses TRBV15 and TRBJ2-1; possibly TRBD1 for D (5 bases). Germline V gene lookup returns CDR1 LNHNV and CDR2 YYDKDF (reference sequence). The CDR3 extends over 17 amino acids. Trimming took 0 bases from V and 5 from J, leaving 17 bases between them. CDR3 DNA: TGTGCCACCAGCAGAGATTATAGGGGCGAATCGGACAATGAGCAGTTCTTC. Translating it yields CATSRDYRGESDNEQFF.

The V and J genes are TRBV7-3 and TRBJ2-1, with D possibly matching TRBD2 (7 bases). Germline CDR1 is SGHTA and CDR2 is FQGTGA. The CDR3 is 15 amino acids. The V and J ends lost 5 bases and 2 bases respectively, with 13 bases between them. The CDR3, as DNA: TGTGCCAGCAGCGCTTCGGGGGGCCCCTACAATGAGCAGTTCTTC. Translation gives CASSASGGPYNEQFF.

This sequence joins TRBV4-1 and TRBJ2-7; D is perhaps TRBD1 (5 bases). Trimming took off 0 bases at V and 6 bases at J, with 12 bases between the two ends. Germline V gives CDR1 MGHRA, CDR2 YSYEKL. CDR3 length: 14 residues. CDR3 amino acids: CASSQDQGRVEQYF. CDR3 DNA: TGCGCCAGCAGCCAAGATCAGGGCAGGGTCGAGCAGTACTTC.